Sequencing of this T cell receptor beta chain was carried out in a study of blood T cell repertoires in COVID-19. This clone was recorded a few times. The CDR3 covers 14 residues. With 0 bases removed from V and 9 bases from J, the gap between germline ends came to 10 bases. Germline lookup yields CDR1 SGDLS and CDR2 YYNGEE. Produced via immunoSEQ multiplex PCR; TCRdb's table is partial and in-frame only. The table lists tens of thousands of clones, over 70% of them singletons, with less than 7% in the top ten. This TCR derives from a woman over 75 with acute or convalescent COVID-19. The sample comprised peripheral blood. The chain links TRBV9 to TRBJ1-6; D call uncertain. The CDR3: CASSVGAAGSPLHF. The CDR3 nucleotides are TGTGCCAGCAGCGTAGGAGCTGCGGGTTCACCCCTCCACTTT.